These T cell receptor beta chains were read from a single sample in a study of T cell changes during pregnancy in multiple sclerosis. Method: immunoSEQ multiplex PCR; TCRdb's copy keeps in-frame clones and lacks some. The sample has 40,000 to 50,000 clones; roughly nine tenths are singletons. The sample in question was CD4+ T cells from peripheral blood mononuclear cells, obtained in the second trimester of pregnancy. Receptor source: a female donor in good health, enrolled as a control in a pregnancy study. Both conserved end residues are part of each CDR3. A D gene is named only where the DNA matches it firmly. The listing skips clone size in some rows; elsewhere it reads once, few, many or a size class.

V gene	J gene	D gene	clone size	CDR3 DNA	CDR3 protein
TRBV13	TRBJ1-2	.	.	TGTGCCAGCAGCTCCCGTGGGGGGAGTGGCTACACCTTC	CASSSRGGSGYTF
TRBV4-2	TRBJ1-2	TRBD1	.	TGTGCCAGCAGCCAAGATCGGGACAGGGGGGACTATGGCTACACCTTC	CASSQDRDRGDYGYTF
TRBV12-1	TRBJ1-3	.	.	TGTGCCAGCAGCTTGGGACTTCTACTACCTAGGGGACGATCTGGAAACACCATATATTTT	CASSLGLLLPRGRSGNTIYF
TRBV5-1	TRBJ2-7	TRBD2	.	TGCGCCAGCAGCCTTCAAGCGGGGGGGCCCCCCTACGAGCAGTACTTC	CASSLQAGGPPYEQYF
TRBV5-5	TRBJ2-5	TRBD1	.	TGTGCCAGCAGCACACTGACAGGGTTTCTTGAGACCCAGTACTTC	CASSTLTGFLETQYF
TRBV19	TRBJ1-4	TRBD1	.	TGTGCCAGTAGTTTTGCTCTGGGACAGAAACTGTTTTTT	CASSFALGQKLFF
TRBV7-4	TRBJ1-2	.	.	TGTGCCAGCAGCCGGGGGAGGGAGGGCGCTAACTATGGCTACACCTTC	CASSRGREGANYGYTF
TRBV6-1	TRBJ1-2	.	.	TGTGCCAGCAGTGAAGCGCAGGCAGGGGCCTATGGCTACACCTTC	CASSEAQAGAYGYTF
TRBV11-2	TRBJ1-2	.	.	TGTGCCAGCAGAAACCTACAGGAAAACTATGGCTACACCTTC	CASRNLQENYGYTF
TRBV29-1	TRBJ2-7	TRBD1	.	TGCAGCGTCGCCGGGACAGGGCACTACGAGCAGTACTTC	CSVAGTGHYEQYF
TRBV5-6	TRBJ2-5	.	.	TGTGCCAGCAGCTTGTACGGACAGACGTACCAAGAGACCCAGTACTTC	CASSLYGQTYQETQYF
TRBV30	TRBJ2-5	.	.	TGTGCCTGGGACTCCCAAGAGACCCAGTACTTC	CAWDSQETQYF
TRBV5-1	TRBJ2-5	.	.	TGCGCCAGCAGCTTGGCCTCCCAAGAGACCCAGTACTTC	CASSLASQETQYF
TRBV30	TRBJ1-5	.	.	TGTGCCTGGACCGCTTCCCACAGGGCAGGACAGCCCCAGCATTTT	CAWTASHRAGQPQHF
TRBV14	TRBJ1-6	.	.	TGTGCCAGCAGCCAAGCGAGGAATAATTCACCCCTCCACTTT	CASSQARNNSPLHF
TRBV19	TRBJ1-3	TRBD1	.	TGTGCCAGTAACAGGGGTGGGAACACCATATATTTT	CASNRGGNTIYF
TRBV19	TRBJ2-3	.	.	TGTGCCAGTAGTACTCCGAGAGGAGGCGAGCCAGATACGCAGTATTTT	CASSTPRGGEPDTQYF
TRBV9	TRBJ2-3	TRBD2	.	TGTGCCAGCAGCCTGCGGGGGGGCACAGATACGCAGTATTTT	CASSLRGGTDTQYF
TRBV6-5	TRBJ1-1	.	.	TGTGCCAGCAGTTACTCGGCAGGCCGAGGGACTGAAGCTTTCTTT	CASSYSAGRGTEAFF
TRBV4-1	TRBJ2-1	TRBD2	.	TGCGCCAGCAGCCCCGGACTAGCGGGGGGAGGATACAATGAGCAGTTCTTC	CASSPGLAGGGYNEQFF
TRBV6-5	TRBJ1-2	.	.	TGTGCCAGCAGCAATTCCGGGACTTCTCCTTATGGCTACACCTTC	CASSNSGTSPYGYTF
TRBV6-5	TRBJ1-4	TRBD1	.	TGTGCCAGCAGACAGGGGGTAGGGGAAAAACTGTTTTTT	CASRQGVGEKLFF
TRBV6-5	TRBJ1-2	.	.	TGTGCCAGCAGTTGGACAGAGAACTATGGCTACACCTTC	CASSWTENYGYTF
TRBV5-5	TRBJ1-2	TRBD1	once	TGTGCCAGCAGACGAGACAGGGAAGGTGGCTACACCTTC	CASRRDREGGYTF
TRBV11-2	TRBJ1-5	TRBD1	.	TGTGCCAGCAGTTCCACAGGGGCTGATCAGCCCCAGCATTTT	CASSSTGADQPQHF
TRBV7-2	TRBJ2-5	.	.	TGTGCCAGCAGCTTACTGGGACACAGCCAAGAGACCCAGTACTTC	CASSLLGHSQETQYF
TRBV2	TRBJ2-3	.	.	TGTGCCAGCCGTCGTATGGCTTCAGACACAGATACGCAGTATTTT	CASRRMASDTDTQYF
TRBV4-3	TRBJ2-5	TRBD2	.	TGCGCCAGCAGCTCGACCGCGGGGGGCCCAGAGACCCAGTACTTC	CASSSTAGGPETQYF
TRBV29-1	TRBJ2-5	TRBD1	.	TGCAGCGTTGACCTGACAGGGGACGAGACCCAGTACTTC	CSVDLTGDETQYF
TRBV7-7	TRBJ2-2	TRBD1	.	TGTGCCAGCAGCCCGTCAGGGGGCGGCGGGGAGCTGTTTTTT	CASSPSGGGGELFF
TRBV15	TRBJ1-4	TRBD1	.	TGTGCCACCAGCCCGACAGGGTTTAATGAAAAACTGTTTTTT	CATSPTGFNEKLFF
TRBV30	TRBJ1-2	.	.	TGTGCCTGGAGTGGACAGGTTAACTATGGCTACACCTTC	CAWSGQVNYGYTF
TRBV19	TRBJ2-3	TRBD2	once	TGTGCCAGTAGTGATCTTCGGGGGGGTTCAAGAGATACGCAGTATTTT	CASSDLRGGSRDTQYF
TRBV9	TRBJ1-3	.	.	TGTGCCAGCAGCGTTTATACTGGGACTTCGAGCTCTGGAAACACCATATATTTT	CASSVYTGTSSSGNTIYF
TRBV30	TRBJ1-4	.	.	TGTGCCTGGGCTAGCTCCCCTAATGAAAAACTGTTTTTT	CAWASSPNEKLFF
TRBV27	TRBJ1-2	TRBD1	.	TGTGCCAGCAGTAAACGACAGGGGGCGGGAGGCTACACCTTC	CASSKRQGAGGYTF
TRBV2	TRBJ2-5	.	.	TGTGCCAGCAGTGAATTGGGGGGAGAGACCCAGTACTTC	CASSELGGETQYF
TRBV7-2	TRBJ2-7	TRBD2	.	TGTGCCAGCAGCTTGGGGGGGACGGAGGAGCAGTACTTC	CASSLGGTEEQYF
TRBV2	TRBJ1-4	TRBD1	.	TGTGCCAGCAGGCCGACAGGGGGCGTTGAAAAACTGTTTTTT	CASRPTGGVEKLFF
TRBV18	TRBJ1-4	TRBD1	.	TGTGCCAGCTCACCACCGAACAGGGGGCAAGTAAAACTGTTTTTT	CASSPPNRGQVKLFF
TRBV9	TRBJ1-1	.	once	TGTGCCAGCAGCCCCGATCAGGGGCGGACTGAAGCTTTCTTT	CASSPDQGRTEAFF
TRBV7-3	TRBJ2-7	TRBD1	once	TGTGCCAGCAGCTTAACCGGGACGGGACAGGGGGCGAACGAGCAGTACTTC	CASSLTGTGQGANEQYF
TRBV30	TRBJ1-1	.	once	TGTGCCTGGATTCCGGGACATAGCACTGAAGCTTTCTTT	CAWIPGHSTEAFF
TRBV12-5	TRBJ2-5	.	.	TGTGCTAGTGGTTTGGCGACAGGAGAGGTTTACTTC	CASGLATGEVYF
TRBV18	TRBJ1-1	.	.	TGTGCCAGCTCACTCAACCGACAGGACCCTGAAGCTTTCTTT	CASSLNRQDPEAFF
TRBV7-9	TRBJ2-3	TRBD1	.	TGTGCCGGAAACCCGGGACAGGGTTGGGAAGATACGCAGTATTTT	CAGNPGQGWEDTQYF